One sample yielded the 16 T cell receptor beta chains listed below, sequenced in a study of blood T cell repertoires in COVID-19 (TCRdb year 2020). Libraries were prepared through the immunoSEQ multiplex PCR assay. TCRdb obtained this table from immuneACCESS and retained in-frame rearrangements with V and J assigned. These tables miss some clones; where compared with another copy, unresolved V genes account for less than half of the shortfall, and the remainder is unexplained. The sample profile shows under 150,000 clones; about 80% of them were found once. Together, the top ten hold roughly 3.4% of the sample. What was sequenced was peripheral blood. All receptors come from a man in his fifties or sixties with acute or convalescent COVID-19.

The V call is TRBV11-3, the J call TRBJ2-1, with D possibly TRBD1 on 7 matching bases. The V end was cut by 1 base, the J end by 10 bases, with 14 bases between. The CDR3 is 14 residues long. Germline CDR1 SGHNT, CDR2 YENEEA. CDR3 sequence (DNA): TGTGCCAGCAGCTTAGCCCCAGGGGGGTCAGAGCAGTTCTTC. This codes for CASSLAPGGSEQFF.

J is TRBJ1-1 and V is TRBV5-1; 9 nucleotides agree with TRBD1. The CDR3 has 16 residues. J lost 0 bases, V lost 6 bases, and 9 bases had no gene match. Germline V gene lookup returns CDR1 SGHRS and CDR2 YFSETQ. The CDR3, as DNA: TGCGCCAGCACCCCGGGACAGGGTCGTTTGAACACTGAAGCTTTCTTT. It is translated as CASTPGQGRLNTEAFF. The variable domain in full, completed from reference TRBV5-1 and TRBJ1-1, reads KAGVTQTPRYLIKTRGQQVTLSCSPISGHRSVSWYQQTPGQGLQFLFEYFSETQRNKGNFPGRFSGRQFSNSRSEMNVSTLELGDSALYLCASTPGQGRLNTEAFFGQGTRLTVV.

The rearrangement uses TRBV2 and TRBJ2-1; D is perhaps TRBD2 (7 bases). Germline V lookup: CDR1 SNHLY, CDR2 FYNNEI. This CDR3 contains 16 residues. Trimming cost V 4 bases and J 7 bases, with 20 bases left between them. The CDR3 coding sequence is TGTGCCAGCAGTGGACGGGGGGCGGGAGTAGGGAATGAGCAGTTCTTC. Translated: CASSGRGAGVGNEQFF.

The chain's CDR3 is CASSLDLRTSGYEQYF. The CDR3 region has the DNA TGTGCCAGCAGCTTAGACCTTAGGACTAGCGGCTACGAGCAGTACTTC. The chain uses TRBV11-1 and TRBJ2-7; 10 bases fit TRBD2. Trimming took 1 base from V and 3 from J; bases not matched to a gene: 6. Germline CDR1 is SGHAT and CDR2 is FQDESV (reference sequence). This CDR3 comprises 16 residues.

This chain joins TRBV12-3 or TRBV12-4 and TRBJ1-1; no reliable D call. V dropped 6 bases and J dropped 4 bases, with 12 bases sitting between them. This CDR3 comprises 13 residues. DNA of the CDR3: TGTGCCAGCAGCCTGCAGGCCGGCACTGAAGCTTTCTTT. The encoded protein is CASSLQAGTEAFF.

Written as DNA, the CDR3 is TGTGCCAGCAGTTCATCTCTAAACAGGGGGCAGACTGAAGCTTTCTTT. Translating it yields CASSSSLNRGQTEAFF. V gene TRBV28 combines with J gene TRBJ1-1, with 9 bases aligning to TRBD1. From germline, CDR1 is MDHEN and CDR2 SYDVKM. The CDR3 covers 16 residues. The J segment lost 5 bases and the V segment lost 4 bases, leaving 11 bases of the junction unmatched.

The rearrangement uses TRBV19 and TRBJ1-2; a weak D match, TRBD1 (6 bases). CDR3 length: 16 residues. In germline, CDR1 is LNHDA, CDR2 SQIVND (reference sequence). This CDR3 is CAAGRGVPPLNYGYTF. CDR3 sequence (DNA): TGTGCAGCCGGCAGGGGAGTCCCTCCACTTAACTATGGCTACACCTTC.

This clone has just one count. V usage is TRBV18 and J usage is TRBJ2-5; 10 bases map to TRBD1. Germline CDR1 is KGHSH and CDR2 is LQKENI. The CDR3 is 15 amino acids. Unmatched junction bases numbered 2, after V lost 3 bases and J lost 1 base. This CDR3 is CASSPGTGAQETQYF. CDR3 nucleotide sequence: TGTGCCAGCTCACCGGGGACAGGGGCCCAAGAGACCCAGTACTTC.

Comment on this clone: One junction end does not reproduce the germline sequence, and a read error may be involved. The chain joins TRBV3-1 (or the pseudogene TRBV3-2) to TRBJ2-7, with D possibly TRBD2 on 7 matching bases. This CDR3 has 14 amino acids. Per germline, CDR1 LGHDT and CDR2 YNNKEL (reference sequence). As DNA, the CDR3 is TGTGCCAGCAGCAGAGAGGTTGAAGAAGGGGGGGAGGACTTC. It is translated as CASSREVEEGGEDF.

V usage is TRBV15 and J usage is TRBJ1-5, with 9 bases lining up with TRBD1. Germline CDR1 reads LNHNV; CDR2 reads YYDKDF (reference sequence). The CDR3 length is 13 residues. The V segment lost 8 bases and the J segment 6 bases; nucleotides outside the gene matches: 5. CDR3 DNA: TGTGCCACCGGGACAGGGACGGGTCAGCCCCAGCATTTT. This sequence encodes CATGTGTGQPQHF.

This sequence joins TRBV10-3 and TRBJ1-1; D not resolved. Deletions cut 6 bases from V and 0 bases from J, with 14 bases between. The CDR3 runs to 15 residues. From germline, CDR1 is ENHRY and CDR2 SYGVKD. CDR3 nucleotides: TGTGCCATCAGCACCACAGCTAGCATGAACACTGAAGCTTTCTTT. Translated, it gives CAISTTASMNTEAFF.

This chain connects TRBV4-1 to TRBJ2-1; 7 bases are a match to TRBD2. Germline CDR1 and CDR2: MGHRA and YSYEKL. The CDR3 contains 16 residues. J lost 6 bases, V lost 6 bases, and 14 bases had no gene match. The CDR3 reads CASRQTGGAGSNEQFF. CDR3 nucleotides: TGCGCCAGCAGGCAAACCGGGGGAGCGGGATCCAATGAGCAGTTCTTC.

The V gene is TRBV6-5, the J gene TRBJ2-7; D not certain. The CDR3 extends over 13 amino acids. V lost 1 base and J lost 7, with 11 bases in between. Germline lookup yields CDR1 MNHEY and CDR2 SVGAGI. The CDR3 nucleotides read TGTGCCAGCAGTTACTTCGAAAAGAGTGAGCAGTACTTC. It specifies CASSYFEKSEQYF.

V gene TRBV7-2 combines with J gene TRBJ2-7, with 8 bases fitting TRBD2. The V gene end was trimmed by 5 bases and the J gene end by 0 bases; junction bases not matched to a gene: 9. Germline V gene lookup returns CDR1 SGHTA and CDR2 FQGNSA. The CDR3 covers 16 residues. DNA for the CDR3: TGTGCCAGCAGCGCAGCCGGGAGCGGGAGCTCCTACGAGCAGTACTTC. Protein sequence: CASSAAGSGSSYEQYF.

This clone was seen a few times. The V gene is TRBV2, the J gene TRBJ2-7; D may be TRBD1 (6 bases). Trimming pared 2 bases from V and 5 bases from J, leaving 31 bases between. The CDR3 contains 20 residues. Per the germline V gene, CDR1 is SNHLY and CDR2 is FYNNEI. CDR3 residues: CASSETPLPLVGGVTDEQYF. CDR3 nucleotides: TGTGCCAGCAGTGAAACCCCCCTCCCTCTGGTAGGGGGAGTGACCGACGAGCAGTACTTC.

The rearrangement joins TRBV4-2 to TRBJ1-3; TRBD1 matches 7 bases. Germline assignment: CDR1 LGHNA and CDR2 YNFKEQ. The CDR3 covers 16 residues. With 5 bases clipped from V and 4 bases from J, the junction kept 11 bases outside the gene matches. The CDR3 DNA is TGTGCCAGCAGCTCAGAGATCCGACAGGGAGGAAACACCATATATTTT. Its translation is CASSSEIRQGGNTIYF.